This T cell receptor beta chain was identified during a study of blood T cells in healthy people across ages. The germline V gene encodes CDR1 SQVTM and CDR2 ANQGSEA. The CDR3 contains 13 residues. Trimming stripped 7 bases from V and 7 bases from J, with 19 bases between. A second PCR, run for 7 to 11 cycles, used a sample-barcoded 5' primer plus a J-beta primer mix. TCRdb re-called the 5' RACE reads with MiXCR, one entry per CDR3 protein. Of approximately 800,000 distinct CDR3 sequences in the sample, around 50% were seen once. In this sample, this clonotype turned up a few times. The receptor was derived from a man aged 80 or over in good health. The sample taken for sequencing was blood. This chain links TRBV29-1 with TRBJ2-5; D possibly corresponds to TRBD2 (6 bases). Here the CDR3 reads CSDSNGPGGTQYF. The CDR3 bases are TGCAGCGACAGTAACGGGCCCGGGGGGACCCAGTACTTC.